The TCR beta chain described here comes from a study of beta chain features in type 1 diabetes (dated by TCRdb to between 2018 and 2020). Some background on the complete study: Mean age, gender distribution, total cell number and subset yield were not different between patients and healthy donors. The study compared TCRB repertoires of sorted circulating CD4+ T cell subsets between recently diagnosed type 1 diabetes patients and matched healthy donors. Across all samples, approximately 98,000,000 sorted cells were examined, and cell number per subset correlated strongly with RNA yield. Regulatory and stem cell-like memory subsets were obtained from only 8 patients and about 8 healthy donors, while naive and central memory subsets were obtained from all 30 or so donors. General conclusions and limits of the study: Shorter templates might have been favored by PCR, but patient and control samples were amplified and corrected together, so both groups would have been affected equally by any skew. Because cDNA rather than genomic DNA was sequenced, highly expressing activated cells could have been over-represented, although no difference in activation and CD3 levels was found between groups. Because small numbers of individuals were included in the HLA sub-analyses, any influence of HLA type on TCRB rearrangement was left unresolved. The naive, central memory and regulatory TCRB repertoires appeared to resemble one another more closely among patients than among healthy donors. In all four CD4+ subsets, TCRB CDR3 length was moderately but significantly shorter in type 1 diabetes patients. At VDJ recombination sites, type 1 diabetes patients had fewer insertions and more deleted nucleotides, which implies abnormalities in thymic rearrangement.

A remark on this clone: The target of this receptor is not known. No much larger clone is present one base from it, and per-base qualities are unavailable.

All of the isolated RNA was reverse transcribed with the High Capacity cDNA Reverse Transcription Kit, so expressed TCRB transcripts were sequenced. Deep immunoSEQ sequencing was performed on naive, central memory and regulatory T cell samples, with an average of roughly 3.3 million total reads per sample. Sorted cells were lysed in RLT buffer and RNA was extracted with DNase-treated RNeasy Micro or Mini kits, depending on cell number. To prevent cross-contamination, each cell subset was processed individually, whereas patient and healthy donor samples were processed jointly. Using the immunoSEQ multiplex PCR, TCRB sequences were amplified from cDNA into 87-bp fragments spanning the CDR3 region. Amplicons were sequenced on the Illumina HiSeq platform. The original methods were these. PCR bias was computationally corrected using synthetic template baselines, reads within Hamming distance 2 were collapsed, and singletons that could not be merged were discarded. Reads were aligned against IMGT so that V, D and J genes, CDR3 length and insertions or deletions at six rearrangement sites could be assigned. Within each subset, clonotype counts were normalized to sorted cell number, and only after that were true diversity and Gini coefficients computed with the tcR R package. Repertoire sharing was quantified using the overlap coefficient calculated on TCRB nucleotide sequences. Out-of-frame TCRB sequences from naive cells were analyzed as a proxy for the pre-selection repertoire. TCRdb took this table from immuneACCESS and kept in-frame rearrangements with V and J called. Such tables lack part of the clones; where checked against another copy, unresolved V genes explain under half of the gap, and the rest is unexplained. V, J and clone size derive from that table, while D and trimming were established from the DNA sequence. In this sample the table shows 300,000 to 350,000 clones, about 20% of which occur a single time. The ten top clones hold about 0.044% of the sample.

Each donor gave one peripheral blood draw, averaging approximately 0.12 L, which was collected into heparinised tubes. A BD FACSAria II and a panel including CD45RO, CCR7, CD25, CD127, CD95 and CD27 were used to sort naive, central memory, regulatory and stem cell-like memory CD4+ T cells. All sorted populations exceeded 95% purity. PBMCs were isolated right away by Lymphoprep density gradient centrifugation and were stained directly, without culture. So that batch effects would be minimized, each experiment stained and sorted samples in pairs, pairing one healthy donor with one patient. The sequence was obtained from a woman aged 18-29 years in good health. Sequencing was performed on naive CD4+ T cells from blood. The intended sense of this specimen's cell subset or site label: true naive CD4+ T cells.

The CDR3 in this case is CAIGLAGGNEQFF. The nucleotide sequence reads TGTGCCATAGGACTAGCGGGAGGTAATGAGCAGTTCTTC. The rearranged chain carries TRBV10-3 and TRBJ2-1, with 14 bases aligning to TRBD2. V is cut back by 9 bases and J by 7 bases, with 2 bases in the junction unmatched. CDR1 ENHRY and CDR2 SYGVKD were looked up in the germline V gene. Including the terminal cysteine and phenylalanine, the CDR3 comprises 13 residues. Only the CDR3 DNA stays, 39 bases, in frame from base 1.